This T cell receptor beta chain was found in a study of human T cells and chemical hapten exposure. Study-wide context: Doses of diphenylcyclopropenone went to the patients' scalps weekly throughout the approximately 25-week study.

Noted time point: patch test 3, about 24 weeks after DPC sensitization. As to treatment: therapeutic diphenylcyclopropenone sensitization with weekly scalp DPC. Each CDR3 protein is one row after TCRdb ran MiXCR on the RACE reads. The sample shows 80,000 to 100,000 distinct CDR3 sequences, around 25% of them seen only once. This clonotype came up a few times. CDR3 length: 13 amino acids. The germline CDR1 and CDR2 sequences are MDHEN and SYDVKM. J was trimmed by 7 bases and V by 3 bases; bases with no gene match: 5. The receptor was isolated from a man aged 35 to 55 with alopecia areata. Some clones in this sample may be carry-over from other donors' samples. V and J are TRBV28 and TRBJ2-7, with TRBD1 identical over 8 bases. This specimen was whole blood, taken in connection with sensitization to the hapten diphenylcyclopropenone (DPC). The CDR3 protein is CASSFLRTGEQYF. The CDR3 DNA follows: TGTGCCAGCAGTTTCTTAAGGACAGGGGAGCAGTACTTC.